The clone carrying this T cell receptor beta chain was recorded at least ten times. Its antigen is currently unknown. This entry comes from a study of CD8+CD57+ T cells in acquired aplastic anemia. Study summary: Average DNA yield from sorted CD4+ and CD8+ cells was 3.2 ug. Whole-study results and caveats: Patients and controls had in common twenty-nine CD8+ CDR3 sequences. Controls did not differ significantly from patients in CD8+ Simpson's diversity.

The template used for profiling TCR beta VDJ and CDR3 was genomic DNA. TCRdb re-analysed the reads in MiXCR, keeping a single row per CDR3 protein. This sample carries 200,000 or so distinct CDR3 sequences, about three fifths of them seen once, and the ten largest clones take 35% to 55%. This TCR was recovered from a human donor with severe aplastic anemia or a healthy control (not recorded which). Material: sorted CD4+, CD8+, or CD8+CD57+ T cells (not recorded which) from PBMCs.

CDR3 nucleotide sequence: TGTGCCAGCAGCCTCGGGACAGGCGGCAATCAGCCCCAGCATTTT. Protein product: CASSLGTGGNQPQHF. The V and J genes are TRBV4-2 and TRBJ1-5; 8 bases map to TRBD1. The CDR3 sequence is 15 residues long. The V segment lost 4 bases and the J segment 2 bases; nucleotides outside the gene matches: 4. Germline V gene lookup returns CDR1 LGHNA and CDR2 YNFKEQ.